What follows describes a single T cell receptor beta chain. Antigen: not known. This sample stems from a study of identifying expanded T cells in peripheral blood. Study-wide results and limits: Variance in clone template counts between approximately 2-week samples significantly increased with total template count across all healthy donors. About 1.2 clones differed between technical replicates, versus roughly 16 and 20 over time.

Collection occurred without any documented infections or immune events in donors. Clones were sequenced by immunoSEQ multiplex PCR, and TCRdb holds only the in-frame ones, with some missing. The sample lists 75,000 to 100,000 clones, about 89% occurring once. The ends lost 8 bases at V and 2 bases at J; junction bases unmatched: 12. Germline V gives CDR1 KGHSH, CDR2 LQKENI. The length of the CDR3 is 15 residues. Sequencing was performed on blood. The TCR was taken from a person aged 18 to 69 in good health. This sequence joins TRBV18 and TRBJ2-7; TRBD1 matches at 7 bases. In DNA form, the CDR3 reads TGTGCCAGCCGAGGGGGCACCATGGGGACCTACGAGCAGTACTTC. Its protein product is CASRGGTMGTYEQYF. The complete variable domain, with remaining parts taken from reference TRBV18 and TRBJ2-7, reads NAGVMQNPRHLVRRRGQEARLRCSPMKGHSHVYWYRQLPEEGLKFMVYLQKENIIDESGMPKERFSAEFPKEGPSILRIQQVVRGDSAAYFCASRGGTMGTYEQYFGPGTRLTVT.